Listed below are T cell receptor beta chains from one sample, sequenced in a study of shared clonotypes between healthy human individuals. Profiling relied on immunoSEQ multiplex PCR, and the TCRdb table lists in-frame clones only, not all of them. In the table there are hundreds of thousands of clones, roughly 92% of which are singletons. Sequencing was done on a sample of naive CD8+ T cells sorted from blood. These receptors originate from a man between 25 and 39 years old in good health. Each CDR3 is given with its conserved first and last residue. Fields, in order: D gene, J gene, clone size, V gene, CDR3 protein, CDR3 DNA. D genes are given only for firm matches. Not every row has a clone size; where given, it reads once, few, many or a size class.

>-|TRBJ2-7|-|TRBV5-6
CASSDTYYEQYF
TGTGCCAGCAGCGACACTTACTACGAGCAGTACTTC
>-|TRBJ2-3|-|TRBV27
CASSQHYLADTQYF
TGTGCCAGCAGTCAACACTATTTGGCAGATACGCAGTATTTT
>TRBD1|TRBJ1-1|-|TRBV27
CASTTRTGGTEAFF
TGTGCCAGCACAACAAGGACAGGGGGCACTGAAGCTTTCTTT
>-|TRBJ2-3|-|TRBV30
CAWSVSSSADTQYF
TGTGCCTGGAGTGTAAGTTCTAGCGCAGATACGCAGTATTTT
>TRBD1|TRBJ1-2|-|TRBV27
CASSLYQGANYGYTF
TGTGCCAGCAGTTTATACCAGGGGGCGAACTATGGCTACACCTTC
>-|TRBJ1-1|-|TRBV29-1
CSVGRNTEAFF
TGCAGCGTTGGCCGCAACACTGAAGCTTTCTTT
>-|TRBJ2-5|once|TRBV5-1
CASASWRGHQETQYF
TGCGCCAGCGCAAGTTGGCGGGGGCACCAAGAGACCCAGTACTTC
>-|TRBJ1-1|-|TRBV5-6
CASSLFSGEAFF
TGTGCCAGCAGCTTGTTTAGTGGTGAAGCTTTCTTT
>-|TRBJ1-2|-|TRBV28
CASGFNYGYTF
TGTGCCAGCGGATTTAACTATGGCTACACCTTC
>TRBD1|TRBJ1-4|-|TRBV9
CASSGRDSAKKLFF
TGTGCCAGCAGCGGCCGGGACAGCGCGAAAAAACTGTTTTTT
>TRBD1|TRBJ2-5|-|TRBV27
CASSLTGVRETQYF
TGTGCCAGCAGTTTAACAGGGGTTCGAGAGACCCAGTACTTC
>-|TRBJ1-1|few|TRBV7-9
CASSLVHRATEAFF
TGTGCCAGCAGCTTAGTTCACAGGGCGACTGAAGCTTTCTTT
>TRBD2|TRBJ2-3|once|TRBV6-4
CASSEGLAVTDTQYF
TGTGCCAGCAGTGAGGGACTAGCGGTCACAGATACGCAGTATTTT
>-|TRBJ2-1|-|TRBV5-1
CASSPRGREQFF
TGCGCCAGCAGCCCCAGGGGTCGTGAGCAGTTCTTC
>-|TRBJ2-2|-|TRBV5-1
CASSLSPGNTGELFF
TGCGCCAGCAGCTTGTCCCCAGGGAACACCGGGGAGCTGTTTTTT
>TRBD1|TRBJ2-3|-|TRBV7-9
CASSPRTGGSYTQYF
TGTGCCAGCAGCCCCCGGACAGGGGGCAGTTATACGCAGTATTTT
>-|TRBJ1-1|-|TRBV28
CASSTHRDSVNTEAFF
TGTGCCAGCAGTACTCACAGGGACTCGGTGAACACTGAAGCTTTCTTT
>TRBD1|TRBJ1-2|-|TRBV6-5
CASSYSQGGLVYTF
TGTGCCAGCAGTTACTCACAGGGGGGCTTAGTCTACACCTTC
>-|TRBJ2-7|once|TRBV6-4
CASSGTLTPYEQYF
TGTGCCAGCAGTGGGACCCTGACGCCCTACGAGCAGTACTTC
>-|TRBJ2-1|-|TRBV7-9
CASTKPRQVGEQFF
TGTGCCAGCACCAAACCGAGACAGGTCGGGGAGCAGTTCTTC
>-|TRBJ2-7|few|TRBV7-9
CASSSTGTYEQYF
TGTGCCAGCAGCTCCACAGGGACTTACGAGCAGTACTTC